These 25 T cell receptor beta chains came from one sample sequenced in a study of early T cells in non-severe SARS-CoV-2 infection. Using its own MiXCR run on the 5' RACE reads, TCRdb lists one record per CDR3 protein. The sample consists of some 75,000 distinct CDR3 sequences, roughly an eighth of them appearing once. Sequenced input: whole blood. These receptors originate from an adult who was a healthcare worker with PCR-confirmed SARS-CoV-2 infection or an uninfected control (not recorded which).

The gene calls are TRBV5-1 and TRBJ1-2, with D unclear. CDR1 and CDR2 (germline): SGHRS, YFSETQ. Trimming removed 2 bases at V and 0 bases at J, with 8 bases between. The CDR3 has 14 residues. The chain's CDR3 is CASSFSGANYGYTF. For the CDR3, the DNA is TGCGCCAGCAGCTTCAGCGGCGCTAACTATGGCTACACCTTC. Complete variable domain (other parts from reference TRBV5-1 and TRBJ1-2): KAGVTQTPRYLIKTRGQQVTLSCSPISGHRSVSWYQQTPGQGLQFLFEYFSETQRNKGNFPGRFSGRQFSNSRSEMNVSTLELGDSALYLCASSFSGANYGYTFGSGTRLTVV.

V gene TRBV20-1 combines with J gene TRBJ1-6, with D perhaps matching TRBD1 (5 bases). Germline CDR1 DFQATT, CDR2 SNEGSKA (reference sequence). Trimming took 0 bases from V and 7 from J, leaving 13 bases between them. This CDR3 has 15 residues. CDR3 in amino acids: CSARERQLGNSPLHF. The CDR3 DNA sequence: TGCAGTGCTAGAGAGAGACAGCTGGGGAATTCACCCCTCCACTTT.

This chain uses TRBV9 with TRBJ1-1; D not resolved. The CDR3 totals 13 residues. Trimming pared 2 bases from V and 1 base from J, leaving 6 bases between. CDR1 is SGDLS and CDR2 is YYNGEE in the germline V gene. In DNA, the CDR3 is TGTGCCAGCAGCGTCGGCGCGAACACTGAAGCTTTCTTT. It is translated as CASSVGANTEAFF.

The table lists this clonotype with many counts. CDR3 loop: CASRPTYGGTEAFF. Here the CDR3 DNA reads TGTGCCAGCAGACCAACCTATGGTGGCACTGAAGCTTTCTTT. This chain connects TRBV7-8 to TRBJ1-1; no reliable D call. From germline, CDR1 is SGHVS and CDR2 FQNEAQ. The CDR3 totals 14 residues. Deletions cut 6 bases from V and 4 bases from J, with 15 bases between.

The V gene is TRBV20-1, the J gene TRBJ2-3; D not certain. The CDR3 runs to 13 residues. Trimming stripped 4 bases from V and 4 bases from J, with 12 bases between. Germline V gene lookup returns CDR1 DFQATT and CDR2 SNEGSKA (reference sequence). This chain's CDR3 is CSATLVLADTQYF. The CDR3 DNA follows: TGCAGTGCTACCTTAGTGTTGGCAGATACGCAGTATTTT.

The chain joins TRBV20-1 to TRBJ2-1; TRBD2 might be the D (5 bases). This CDR3 has 14 amino acids. Trimming removed 3 bases from V and 0 bases from J, with 9 bases in between. The germline V gene has CDR1 DFQATT and CDR2 SNEGSKA (reference sequence). The CDR3 loop is CSARAGSSYNEQFF. The DNA of the CDR3 is TGCAGTGCTAGGGCGGGTAGCTCCTACAATGAGCAGTTCTTC.

This clonotype was seen at least ten times. The chain is built from TRBV5-6 and TRBJ2-2; D gene uncertain. The CDR3 is 14 amino acids. The V and J ends lost 6 bases and 0 bases respectively, with 9 bases between them. Germline V gene sequence: CDR1 SGHDT, CDR2 YYEEEE. CDR3 in amino acids: CASTTYANTGELFF. The CDR3, as DNA: TGTGCCAGCACTACCTACGCGAACACCGGGGAGCTGTTTTTT.

The genes are TRBV6-2 or TRBV6-3 and TRBJ1-1; maybe TRBD1 (6 bases). The CDR3 length is 17 residues. Per germline, CDR1 MNHEY and CDR2 SVGEGT. V was clipped by 2 bases and J by 3 bases, with 19 bases between them. As DNA, the CDR3 is TGTGCCAGCAGTTACCCCAGGGCCAGGGGAGGGGACACTGAAGCTTTCTTT. Translating gives CASSYPRARGGDTEAFF.

This clonotype was picked up many times. J is TRBJ2-1 and V is TRBV3-1; D is possibly TRBD1 (6 bases). Looked up from germline, CDR1 is LGHDT and CDR2 is YNNKEL (reference sequence). V gave up 5 bases and J gave up 6 bases, with 23 bases separating them. The CDR3 covers 17 residues. The CDR3 spells CASSETITFRGPNEQFF. CDR3 DNA sequence: TGTGCCAGCAGCGAAACTATAACCTTCAGGGGCCCCAATGAGCAGTTCTTC.

The chain is built from TRBV6-1 and TRBJ1-1; D is perhaps TRBD1 (5 bases). The V end was cut by 7 bases, the J end by 5 bases, with 14 bases between. Looked up from germline, CDR1 is MNHNS and CDR2 is SASEGT. The CDR3 contains 13 residues. As DNA, the CDR3 is TGTGCCAGCAATAGGGAGGGGAGTACTGAAGCTTTCTTT. Translating gives CASNREGSTEAFF.

This chain uses TRBV7-6 with TRBJ2-5, with TRBD1 identical over 8 bases. The junction had 2 bases not matched to a gene; V was cut back by 1 base and J by 1 base. Germline-derived CDR1 and CDR2 are SGHVS and FNYEAQ. This CDR3 region has 15 residues. The CDR3: CASSLGDRPQETQYF. In DNA, the CDR3 is TGTGCCAGCAGCTTAGGGGACAGGCCCCAAGAGACCCAGTACTTC.

Only a few counts were recorded for this clonotype. This sequence joins TRBV7-2 and TRBJ1-1; weak D call: TRBD1 (6 bases). This CDR3 contains 13 residues. The germline CDR1 and CDR2 sequences are SGHTA and FQGNSA. Trimming shortened V by 0 bases and J by 7 bases, and 9 bases separated the two germline ends. The CDR3 here is CASSLAGGLEAFF. CDR3 coding DNA: TGTGCCAGCAGCTTAGCGGGGGGCCTTGAAGCTTTCTTT.

This clonotype was seen a few times. The genes are TRBV7-9 and TRBJ2-1; 10 positions agree with TRBD2. The CDR3 runs 18 residues. The V gene end was trimmed by 1 base and the J gene end by 7 bases; junction bases not matched to a gene: 13. Germline V CDR1 and CDR2: SEHNR, FQNEAQ (reference sequence). The CDR3 nucleotides read TGTGCCAGCAGCTTAGTTGGTGACCCGGGACTAGCGCTGAATGAGCAGTTCTTC. Protein product: CASSLVGDPGLALNEQFF.

The chain has TRBV20-1 and TRBJ1-1; D unclear. V lost 4 bases to trimming and J lost 3 bases, with 15 bases between them. This CDR3 is 14 amino acids long. Germline V gene lookup returns CDR1 DFQATT and CDR2 SNEGSKA (reference sequence). The CDR3, as DNA: TGCAGTGCTAACCGACCGCGGGGTGACACTGAAGCTTTCTTT. Protein sequence: CSANRPRGDTEAFF.

The chain joins TRBV7-2 to TRBJ2-7; 7 bases are a match to TRBD1. V shed 1 base and J 0 bases; nucleotides not matched to a gene: 6. Germline CDR1 reads SGHTA; CDR2 reads FQGNSA. CDR3 length: 16 amino acids. The CDR3 loop reads CASSLGGGQSSYEQYF. The CDR3 DNA follows: TGTGCCAGCAGCTTAGGTGGGGGACAGAGCTCCTACGAGCAGTACTTC.

This clonotype was observed many times. This rearrangement joins TRBV11-2 to TRBJ2-7; D is possibly TRBD1 or TRBD2 (6 bases each). With 4 bases removed from V and 4 bases from J, the gap between germline ends came to 8 bases. The CDR3 runs to 12 residues. CDR1 is SGHAT, CDR2 FQNNGV, per germline. The DNA of the CDR3 is TGTGCCAGCAGCTGGGGGGCGTACGAGCAGTACTTC. Translated: CASSWGAYEQYF.

This clonotype was recorded many times. The V gene is TRBV7-2, the J gene TRBJ1-5; D remains ambiguous. Per the germline V gene, CDR1 is SGHTA and CDR2 is FQGNSA. The CDR3 sequence is 12 residues long. Deletions cut 5 bases from V and 10 bases from J, with 12 bases between. The CDR3 loop is CASSTKTLPQHF. The CDR3 nucleotides are TGTGCCAGCAGCACCAAAACCCTCCCCCAGCATTTT.

Points on this clonotype: A much larger clone is a single base away; this may be a read error. The chain uses TRBV18 and TRBJ1-6; D uncertain. Germline lookup yields CDR1 KGHSH and CDR2 LQKENI. The CDR3 runs to 15 residues. CDR3 in amino acids: CASSPRGFRDSPFHF. The CDR3 DNA follows: TGTGCCAGCTCACCCAGAGGATTTCGGGATTCACCCTTCCACTTT.

The table lists this clonotype with a few counts. The chain recombines TRBV3-1 with TRBJ2-2; D is possibly TRBD2 (6 bases). CDR3 length: 17 amino acids. Trimming removed 3 bases from V and 6 bases from J, with 20 bases in between. Germline CDR1 and CDR2: LGHDT and YNNKEL (reference sequence). The CDR3 region has the DNA TGTGCCAGCAGCCAGGGAGTGTTCGGGGGTAAAGCCGGGGAGCTGTTTTTT. Its protein is CASSQGVFGGKAGELFF.

Ten or more counts support this clonotype. The chain employs TRBV20-1 and TRBJ2-3, with TRBD1 matching over 9 bases. CDR3 length: 14 amino acids. Germline CDR1 is DFQATT and CDR2 is SNEGSKA (reference sequence). J gave up 3 bases and V 3 bases, and 4 bases lay outside the gene matches. In DNA form, the CDR3 reads TGCAGTGCTAGGGGGACAGGGCTTACAGATACGCAGTATTTT. Protein product: CSARGTGLTDTQYF.

The J gene is TRBJ2-1, the V gene TRBV24-1; D is possibly TRBD1 (6 bases). V shed 5 bases and J shed 8 bases, with 24 bases lying between them. There are 17 residues in the CDR3. In germline, CDR1 is KGHDR, CDR2 SFDVKD. CDR3 protein: CATSVPDPGRGRDEQFF. The DNA of the CDR3 is TGTGCCACCAGTGTTCCAGACCCGGGCAGGGGAAGGGATGAGCAGTTCTTC.

This clonotype has a count of ten or more. J is TRBJ2-3 and V is TRBV5-1, with D perhaps assigned TRBD1 or TRBD2 (5 bases each). This CDR3 is 18 amino acids long. Germline lookup yields CDR1 SGHRS and CDR2 YFSETQ. Trimming left V 3 bases short and J 0 bases short, with 20 bases between. The CDR3 DNA sequence: TGCGCCAGCAGCTACCGCCCCCGGGGACGGGGAAGCACAGATACGCAGTATTTT. Translating gives CASSYRPRGRGSTDTQYF.

This clonotype showed up just a few times. The chain couples TRBV7-8 to TRBJ2-7, with 9 bases identical to TRBD2. There are 18 residues in the CDR3. Germline CDR1 reads SGHVS; CDR2 reads FQNEAQ. V trimming: 5 bases; J trimming: 2 bases; junction bases outside the gene matches: 16. CDR3 bases: TGTGCCAGCAGCCTTCGGCGGACCGTGGCGGGGGGGCCCTACGAGCAGTACTTC. Translated, it gives CASSLRRTVAGGPYEQYF.

CDR3 sequence: CASSLDPGGNSPLHF. CDR3 sequence (DNA): TGCGCCAGCAGCTTGGACCCGGGAGGTAATTCACCCCTCCACTTT. The gene calls are TRBV5-1 and TRBJ1-6, with D hard to call. Germline V CDR1 and CDR2: SGHRS, YFSETQ. V shed 0 bases and J shed 6 bases, with 10 bases lying between them. This CDR3 is built from 15 residues.

This clonotype was detected ten times or more. The chain couples TRBV5-1 to TRBJ2-7, with 7 bases identical to TRBD1. Per germline, CDR1 SGHRS and CDR2 YFSETQ. This CDR3 is built from 15 residues. Losses at the gene ends were 2 bases for V and 5 bases for J; bases not matched to a gene: 10. The CDR3 region has the DNA TGCGCCAGCAGCTTTCAACCGGGACAGATTAACGAGCAGTACTTC. Translating it yields CASSFQPGQINEQYF.